A single sample gave rise to the 18 T cell receptor beta chains below, sequenced in a study of T cells in women clearing cervical HPV infection. Clones were read by immunoSEQ multiplex PCR, and TCRdb kept only the in-frame ones, dropping some. The ten top clones account for roughly 4.2%, within a sample of about 32,000 clones. Sample: blood buffy coat. These receptors came from a woman between 18 and 70 years old with a cervical HPV16 infection that either progressed to CIN3+ or cleared (not recorded which).

As for this clone: Sequencing ends 3 residues short of the CDR3 end; the germline J gene provides the rest. This rearrangement joins TRBV29-1 to TRBJ2-2, with D possibly called TRBD1 or TRBD2 (5 bases each). The germline CDR1 and CDR2 sequences are SQVTM and ANQGSEA. Trimming pared 5 bases from V and 0 bases from J, leaving 10 bases between. The CDR3 covers 14 residues. The chain's CDR3 is CSVKGSSNTGELFF. The CDR3 DNA, read in part, is TGCAGCGTTAAGGGGAGCTCGAACACCGGGGAG.

Turning to this clone: The read halts 3 residues ahead of the CDR3 end, with the missing end drawn from the germline J gene. V gene TRBV30 combines with J gene TRBJ1-1; 10 bases are shared with TRBD1. From germline, CDR1 is GTSNPN and CDR2 SVGIG (reference sequence). The CDR3 consists of 15 residues. V shed 0 bases and J 4 bases; nucleotides not matched to a gene: 5. The CDR3 region is CAWSVRRTGGTEAFF. CDR3 bases read: TGTGCCTGGAGTGTACGGAGGACAGGGGGCACTGAA.

The part of the CDR3 DNA that was read is TGTGCCAGTAGTATAAAGGGGGCCGAGACAGATACG. Translation: CASSIKGAETDT. The entire CDR3 reads CASSIKGAETDTQYF. The chain employs TRBV19 and TRBJ2-3; 7 bases map to TRBD1. The CDR3 goes on 3 residues after the read ends, and that part is filled in from the germline J gene. Looked up from germline, CDR1 is LNHDA and CDR2 is SQIVND (reference sequence). V gave up 2 bases and J gave up 3 bases; unmatched junction bases: 5. This CDR3 has 15 residues. The variable domain in full, with the rest retrieved from reference TRBV19 and TRBJ2-3, is DGGITQSPKYLFRKEGQNVTLSCEQNLNHDAMYWYRQDPGQGLRLIYYSQIVNDFQKGDIAEGYSVSREKKESFPLTVTSAQKNPTAFYLCASSIKGAETDTQYFGPGTRLTVL.

On this clone: The sequence runs out 3 residues before the end of the CDR3; the remainder is reconstructed from the germline J gene. This rearrangement joins TRBV14 to TRBJ1-1; weak D call: TRBD1 (6 bases). Trimming left V 3 bases short and J 4 bases short, with 12 bases between. Germline loops: CDR1 SGHDN, CDR2 FVKESK. The CDR3 spans 14 residues. This CDR3 reads CASSQGGLVTEAFF. The sequenced CDR3 bases are TGTGCCAGCAGCCAGGGGGGGCTGGTCACTGAA.

Notes on this clone: The read falls 3 residues short of the CDR3 end, and the missing part is taken from the germline J gene. V usage is TRBV20-1 and J usage is TRBJ2-3; 9 bases map to TRBD2. Germline CDR1 is DFQATT and CDR2 is SNEGSKA (reference sequence). CDR3 size: 15 residues. The CDR3: CSASSAGGGQETQYF. The part of the CDR3 DNA that was read is TGCAGTGCTTCTTCAGCGGGGGGAGGCCAAGAGACG.

Regarding this clone: The read comes to an end 3 residues before the CDR3 does, leaving the germline J gene to fill in the end. The genes are TRBV30 and TRBJ1-4; D possibly corresponds to TRBD1 (5 bases). The CDR3 spans 13 residues. From germline, CDR1 is GTSNPN and CDR2 SVGIG (reference sequence). CDR3: CAWGDSRLGELFF. CDR3 bases read: TGTGCCTGGGGAGACAGTCGCCTTGGGGAA.

For this clone: The read terminates 3 residues before the CDR3 end, so the remaining end is supplied by the germline J gene. The V and J genes are TRBV11-2 and TRBJ2-1; unclear D gene. V was clipped by 5 bases and J by 3 bases, with 5 bases between them. CDR1 and CDR2 (germline): SGHAT, FQNNGV. The CDR3 consists of 12 residues. The CDR3 reads CASSPYYNEQFF. CDR3 DNA (partial): TGTGCCAGCAGCCCGTACTACAATGAG.

Comment on this clone: The read terminates 3 residues before the CDR3 end, so the remaining end is supplied by the germline J gene. The chain carries TRBV20-1 and TRBJ2-7; D is perhaps TRBD1 (6 bases). This CDR3 spans 12 amino acids. From germline, CDR1 is DFQATT and CDR2 SNEGSKA (reference sequence). V shed 6 bases and J shed 5 bases, with 14 bases lying between them. This CDR3 reads CSATGMGDEQYF. The sequenced part of the CDR3 DNA is TGCAGTGCAACAGGGATGGGGGACGAG.

With respect to this clone: The read stops 3 residues short of the end of the CDR3; the missing end is completed from the germline J gene. The sample carries other DNA sequences with the same CDR3. The genes are TRBV10-3 and TRBJ1-1; a possible D gene is TRBD1 (6 bases). This CDR3 has 13 amino acids. In germline, CDR1 is ENHRY, CDR2 SYGVKD. This CDR3 is CAISSPRQEGAFF. The covered CDR3 bases are TGTGCCATCAGCAGCCCTCGACAGGAAGGA.

Worth noting for this clone: The read finishes 3 residues shy of the CDR3 end, and the germline J gene is used to complete it. The J gene is TRBJ2-3, the V gene TRBV30; possible D gene TRBD2, 5 bases. Per the germline V gene, CDR1 is GTSNPN and CDR2 is SVGIG (reference sequence). This CDR3 is 16 amino acids long. The CDR3 sequence: CAWSLSGGAGNQPQYF. Incomplete CDR3 DNA: TGTGCCTGGAGCCTCTCAGGAGGCGCAGGCAATCAGCCG. Combining the CDR3 with reference TRBV30 and TRBJ2-3 gives the whole variable domain SQTIHQWPATLVQPVGSPLSLECTVEGTSNPNLYWYRQAAGRGLQLLFYSVGIGQISSEVPQNLSASRPQDRQFILSSKKLLLSDSGFYLCAWSLSGGAGNQPQYFGPGTRLTVL.

Details on this clone: The sequenced fragment ends 3 residues before the CDR3 boundary, so the rest is inferred from the germline J gene. The chain has TRBV7-8 and TRBJ2-7; 8 bases match TRBD1. The CDR3 sequence is 17 residues long. CDR1 and CDR2 from the germline V gene are SGHVS and FQNEAQ. Unmatched junction bases numbered 8, after V lost 1 base and J lost 0 bases. The CDR3 bases that were read are TGTGCCAGCAGCTTAGGGTGGACGGGACAGGCCTCCTACGAG. This sequence encodes CASSLGWTGQASYE. The entire CDR3 sequence reads CASSLGWTGQASYEQYF.

Concerning this clone itself: The sequence runs out 3 residues before the end of the CDR3; the remainder is reconstructed from the germline J gene. The gene calls are TRBV7-3 and TRBJ2-7; D possibly corresponds to TRBD2 (6 bases). Germline CDR1 is SGHTA and CDR2 is FQGTGA. The CDR3 spans 15 residues. V shed 1 base and J shed 2 bases, with 12 bases lying between them. The CDR3 bases that were read are TGTGCCAGCAGCTTAAGCGGGAAGGGCCCCTACGAG. Its translation is CASSLSGKGPYE. The entire CDR3 protein is CASSLSGKGPYEQYF.

To note about this clone: The read ends 3 residues early relative to the CDR3; the germline J gene fills the gap. V and J are TRBV19 and TRBJ2-2, with unresolved D. This CDR3 spans 13 amino acids. Germline-derived CDR1 and CDR2 are LNHDA and SQIVND (reference sequence). CDR3 sequence: CASIGWAHPKLFF. Incomplete CDR3 DNA: TGTGCCAGTATTGGCTGGGCCCACCCGAAG.

In regard to this clone: The read falls 3 residues short of the CDR3 end, and the missing part is taken from the germline J gene. The rearrangement uses TRBV2 and TRBJ1-1, with 7 bases lining up with TRBD1. The CDR3 runs to 13 residues. The germline V gene encodes CDR1 SNHLY and CDR2 FYNNEI. V lost 5 bases and J lost 1; bases outside the gene matches: 1. The CDR3 bases that were read are TGTGCCAGCAGTCGGGACAGGAACACTGAA. The encoded protein is CASSRDRNTE. The full CDR3 reads CASSRDRNTEAFF.

In the case of this clone: Read data end 3 residues before the CDR3 end; the end is taken from the germline J gene. This chain connects TRBV30 to TRBJ1-4; D possibly corresponds to TRBD1 (6 bases). Germline CDR1 and CDR2: GTSNPN and SVGIG (reference sequence). The CDR3 has 13 residues. The CDR3 loop reads CAWRQGYNSPLFF. The covered CDR3 bases are TGTGCCTGGAGGCAGGGGTATAATTCACCA.

To note about this clone: The DNA ends 3 residues before the CDR3 does, and the rest of the CDR3 is filled in from the germline J gene. The chain couples TRBV20-1 to TRBJ1-4; TRBD1 is a possible D gene (5 bases). The germline gives CDR1 DFQATT, CDR2 SNEGSKA (reference sequence). The CDR3 has 15 residues. The V end lost 0 bases, the J end lost 8 bases, and 16 bases lay between the germline ends. The covered CDR3 bases are TGCAGTGCTAGAGATCTGAGGGCAGGGTTAGAAAAA. Residues: CSARDLRAGLEK. From start to end, the CDR3 is CSARDLRAGLEKLFF.

CDR3 region: CASSLVLGANSPLFF. CDR3 bases read: TGTGCCAGCAGCTTAGTGCTGGGGGCGAATTCACCA. This chain uses TRBV7-9 with TRBJ1-4; perhaps TRBD1 as D (6 bases). The CDR3 end lies 3 residues beyond the end of the read and is filled in from the germline J gene. Looked up from germline, CDR1 is SEHNR and CDR2 is FQNEAQ (reference sequence). The CDR3 is 15 amino acids. Based on the CDR3 plus reference TRBV7-9 and TRBJ1-4, the full variable domain is DTGVSQNPRHKITKRGQNVTFRCDPISEHNRLYWYRQTLGQGPEFLTYFQNEAQLEKSRLLSDRFSAERPKGSFSTLEIQRTEQGDSAMYLCASSLVLGANSPLFFGSGTQLSVL.

Note on this clone: The read ends 3 residues before the CDR3 terminus; that terminus is restored from the germline J gene. The chain carries TRBV20-1 and TRBJ2-1; 7 bases are a match to TRBD2. With 3 bases clipped from V and 1 base from J, the junction kept 6 bases outside the gene matches. Germline V gives CDR1 DFQATT, CDR2 SNEGSKA (reference sequence). The CDR3 extends over 15 amino acids. Incomplete CDR3 DNA: TGCAGTGCTAGCAGACTAGCCGCATCCTACAATGAG. Translated: CSASRLAASYNE. The complete CDR3 reads CSASRLAASYNEQFF.